A single sample gave rise to the 6 T cell receptor beta chains below, sequenced in a study of T cells in Graves' hyperthyroidism and ophthalmopathy. There were TCR beta CDR3 regions amplified from RNA transcripts. During a first-round RT-PCR of the TCR CDR3, the HTBI primer set was used. TCRdb re-called the multiplex PCR reads with MiXCR, one entry per CDR3 protein. The sample has about 280,000 distinct CDR3 sequences, 25% seen once. The source material was blood. The source is a man aged 35-49 years with Graves' hyperthyroidism that later progressed to Graves' ophthalmopathy.

This clonotype was picked up many times. The chain combines TRBV29-1 with TRBJ2-6; possible D gene TRBD2, 6 bases. With 4 bases removed from V and 11 bases from J, the gap between germline ends came to 15 bases. Germline V gene lookup returns CDR1 SQVTM and CDR2 ANQGSEA. The length of the CDR3 is 13 residues. CDR3 region: CSVATGLPDVLTF. CDR3 sequence (DNA): TGCAGCGTTGCAACGGGACTCCCGGACGTCCTGACTTTC.

The sample holds many counts of this clonotype. The chain recombines TRBV6-2 or TRBV6-3 with TRBJ2-7; maybe TRBD1 (5 bases). The germline CDR1 and CDR2 sequences are MNHEY and SVGEGT. Trimming took off 2 bases at V and 5 bases at J, with 16 bases between the two ends. The CDR3 has 15 residues. The CDR3 sequence: CASSYSAGWRNEQYF. Here the CDR3 DNA reads TGTGCCAGCAGTTACAGCGCAGGGTGGCGTAACGAGCAGTACTTC.

This chain links TRBV11-1 with TRBJ2-2; 8 bases are shared with TRBD2. Germline CDR1 and CDR2: SGHAT and FQDESV (reference sequence). Trimming at V came to 3 bases and at J to 7 bases, leaving 13 bases not matched to a gene. This CDR3 is 17 amino acids long. The CDR3 bases are TGTGCCAGCAGCTTTTCTAGCGGGCGGGCCTTGTTCGGGGAGCTGTTTTTT. Translating gives CASSFSSGRALFGELFF.

The CDR3 spells CASSPPFEAFF. The CDR3 region has the DNA TGTGCCAGCAGTCCGCCATTTGAAGCTTTCTTT. The chain has TRBV28 and TRBJ1-1; D is unresolved. This CDR3 is built from 11 residues. V lost 5 bases to trimming and J lost 7 bases, with 8 bases between them. Germline V gene lookup returns CDR1 MDHEN and CDR2 SYDVKM.

This clonotype was seen repeatedly, ten times or more. V is TRBV12-3 or TRBV12-4 and J is TRBJ1-1; D gene uncertain. Trimming left V 0 bases short and J 5 bases short, with 7 bases between. This CDR3 is built from 13 residues. The CDR3 spells CASSLARETEAFF. The CDR3 region has the DNA TGTGCCAGCAGTTTAGCTAGGGAAACTGAAGCTTTCTTT.

The V call is TRBV11-2, the J call TRBJ2-5; 10 bases match TRBD2. The CDR3 covers 16 residues. V dropped 6 bases and J dropped 4; count of bases not matched to a gene: 11. The germline gives CDR1 SGHAT, CDR2 FQNNGV. CDR3 loop: CASSLRASGSRETQYF. Written as DNA, the CDR3 is TGTGCCAGCAGTTTGAGGGCTAGCGGGAGTCGAGAGACCCAGTACTTC.